This T cell receptor (beta chain) derives from a study of cytomegalovirus exposure and HLA in healthy donors. Study results and caveats: The sole available immune exposure information was CMV serostatus. Highly shared variants forming one cluster were likely a sequencing artifact. Cytomegalovirus association was assigned to approximately 160 TCR beta chains.

CDR3 length: 15 amino acids. V trimming: 6 bases; J trimming: 3 bases; junction bases outside the gene matches: 9. The V gene's germline CDR1 is MDHEN and CDR2 SYDVKM. PCR used 60 Vbeta primers and 13 Jbeta primers. TCRdb keeps only in-frame clones here, not all; method: immunoSEQ multiplex PCR. The sample lists some 250,000 clones, 82% occurring once. Note on this clone: Its antigen remains unknown.

The receptor was derived from a woman aged 40 to 50 in good health and CMV-seropositive. Sequenced sample: PBMCs. The chain couples TRBV28 to TRBJ2-3, with 7 bases aligning to TRBD1. DNA of the CDR3: TGTGCCAGCAGCCTACCGGGACAGTTAACAGATACGCAGTATTTT. This encodes CASSLPGQLTDTQYF.